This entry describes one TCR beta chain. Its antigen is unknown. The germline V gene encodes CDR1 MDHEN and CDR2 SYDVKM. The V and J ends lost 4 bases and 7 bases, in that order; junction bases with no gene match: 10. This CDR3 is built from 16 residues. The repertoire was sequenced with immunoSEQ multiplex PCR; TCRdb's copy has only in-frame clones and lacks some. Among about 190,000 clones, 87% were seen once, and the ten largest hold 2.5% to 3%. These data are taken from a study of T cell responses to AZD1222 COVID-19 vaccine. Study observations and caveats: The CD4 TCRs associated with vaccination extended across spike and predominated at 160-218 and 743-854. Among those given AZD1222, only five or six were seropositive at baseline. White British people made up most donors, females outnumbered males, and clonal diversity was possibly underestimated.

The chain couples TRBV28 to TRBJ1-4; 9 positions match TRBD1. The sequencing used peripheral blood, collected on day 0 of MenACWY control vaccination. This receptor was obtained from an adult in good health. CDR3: CASSSPQGQGGEKLFF. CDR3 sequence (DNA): TGTGCCAGCAGTTCCCCTCAGGGACAGGGAGGTGAAAAACTGTTTTTT.